The 19 T cell receptor beta chains in this list originate from one sample, sequenced in a study of CD8 T cells in Susac syndrome (dated by TCRdb to between 2017 and 2020). Library prep was done by the immunoSEQ multiplex PCR assay. RNA was extracted with the RNeasy kit and about 0.5 to 1 ug was reverse transcribed using random hexamers. TCRdb handled the public reads itself, with Q25 trimming in fastp and clone calling in MiXCR, and kept productive beta chains. Each CDR3 protein gets just one entry, which takes the most common genes and DNA from the rows behind it. A total of more than 65,000 distinct CDR3 sequences appear in this sample, more than 85% of them only once. The ten largest make up approximately 0.47% of the sample. Material: CD8+ T cells from PBMCs. The receptor source for this set is a human donor with Susac syndrome.

This sequence joins TRBV9 and TRBJ2-3; TRBD2 might be the D (5 bases). CDR3 length: 13 amino acids. CDR1 is SGDLS and CDR2 is YYNGEE in the germline V gene. V gave up 6 bases and J gave up 0 bases, with 8 bases separating them. CDR3 in DNA: TGTGCCAGCACCGGGGTAAGCACAGATACGCAGTATTTT. Protein product: CASTGVSTDTQYF.

V usage is TRBV3-1 and J usage is TRBJ2-4, with TRBD2 as a possible D gene (5 bases). Germline V gene sequence: CDR1 LGHDT, CDR2 YNNKEL (reference sequence). Trimming took off 0 bases at V and 8 bases at J, with 14 bases between the two ends. There are 15 residues in the CDR3. The chain's CDR3 is CASSQEGVWGDIQYF. The CDR3 DNA reads as TGTGCCAGCAGCCAAGAAGGAGTATGGGGAGACATTCAGTACTTC.

The V gene is TRBV9, the J gene TRBJ2-2; the D is unclear. CDR3 length: 12 residues. The germline V and J ends were trimmed by 3 bases and 3 bases, with 3 bases remaining between them. Germline V gene lookup returns CDR1 SGDLS and CDR2 YYNGEE. The CDR3 DNA follows: TGTGCCAGCAGCGCGCACACCGGGGAGCTGTTTTTT. Translation: CASSAHTGELFF.

The rearrangement links TRBV9 to TRBJ2-7; the D is unclear. CDR1 is SGDLS, CDR2 YYNGEE, per germline. The V end was cut by 4 bases, the J end by 6 bases, with 14 bases between. The CDR3 consists of 13 residues. CDR3 sequence reads: CASSPPIGPEQYF. CDR3 bases: TGTGCCAGCAGCCCCCCGATAGGTCCCGAGCAGTACTTC.

This chain connects TRBV29-1 to TRBJ2-1, with D perhaps assigned TRBD1 or TRBD2 (5 bases each). The V gene lost 7 bases and the J gene lost 3 bases, with 7 bases spanning the gap. This CDR3 spans 11 amino acids. Germline values: CDR1 SQVTM, CDR2 ANQGSEA. CDR3 region: CSGDHYNEQFF. DNA for the CDR3: TGCAGCGGGGACCACTACAATGAGCAGTTCTTC.

The chain uses TRBV15 and TRBJ2-7; D possibly uses TRBD1 or TRBD2 (5 bases each). The germline V gene encodes CDR1 LNHNV and CDR2 YYDKDF (reference sequence). This CDR3 is built from 15 residues. The V gene lost 4 bases and the J gene lost 0 bases, with 13 bases spanning the gap. For the CDR3, the DNA is TGTGCCACCAGCACAGAGCCGGGACGCTCCTACGAGCAGTACTTC. Translating it yields CATSTEPGRSYEQYF.

The J gene is TRBJ2-7, the V gene TRBV20-1; the D is unclear. V dropped 5 bases and J dropped 3 bases, with 8 bases sitting between them. Germline values: CDR1 DFQATT, CDR2 SNEGSKA (reference sequence). This CDR3 is 11 amino acids long. This CDR3 reads CSAGLSYEQYF. CDR3 sequence (DNA): TGCAGTGCTGGGCTGAGCTACGAGCAGTACTTC.

The gene calls are TRBV27 and TRBJ2-1; tentative D call: TRBD2 (6 bases). The CDR3 has 15 amino acids. With 5 bases removed from V and 7 bases from J, the gap between germline ends came to 18 bases. Germline lookup yields CDR1 MNHEY and CDR2 SMNVEV (reference sequence). The DNA for the CDR3 is TGTGCCAGCAGTCCCACCGGGGGTACGGGGAATGAGCAGTTCTTC. It translates to CASSPTGGTGNEQFF.

This rearrangement joins TRBV6-5 to TRBJ2-3, with TRBD1 matching over 9 bases. The CDR3 has 16 residues. The junction had 8 bases not matched to a gene; V was cut back by 2 bases and J by 5 bases. Germline assignment: CDR1 MNHEY and CDR2 SVGAGI. CDR3 in amino acids: CASSYGPQGAGDTQYF. As DNA, the CDR3 is TGTGCCAGCAGTTACGGGCCACAGGGGGCAGGAGATACGCAGTATTTT.

V is TRBV5-6 and J is TRBJ2-1; D not certain. CDR1 is SGHDT, CDR2 YYEEEE, per germline. This CDR3 contains 13 residues. V lost 0 bases and J 6 bases, leaving 7 bases between the germline ends. The CDR3 protein is CASSLGQSNEQFF. The CDR3 region has the DNA TGTGCCAGCAGCTTGGGTCAGTCCAATGAGCAGTTCTTC.

The chain combines TRBV3-1 with TRBJ2-7, with a weak D call TRBD1 (6 bases). Trimming took 1 base from V and 3 from J, leaving 10 bases between them. The CDR3 extends over 14 amino acids. Germline CDR1 is LGHDT and CDR2 is YNNKEL (reference sequence). The CDR3 reads CASSQVPGVYEQYF. For the CDR3, the DNA is TGTGCCAGCAGCCAAGTACCAGGGGTCTACGAGCAGTACTTC.

The rearrangement links TRBV7-9 to TRBJ2-5; D unresolved. This CDR3 has 15 amino acids. The V gene lost 1 base and the J gene lost 5 bases, with 14 bases spanning the gap. Germline V gene data show CDR1 as SEHNR and CDR2 as FQNEAQ (reference sequence). CDR3 protein: CASSLGTVMLETQYF. As DNA, the CDR3 is TGTGCCAGCAGCTTAGGGACGGTTATGTTGGAGACCCAGTACTTC.

The genes are TRBV9 and TRBJ2-7; 9 bases are shared with TRBD1. V was pared by 2 bases and J by 6 bases, with 9 bases of the junction left unmatched. This CDR3 spans 15 amino acids. CDR1 and CDR2 (germline): SGDLS, YYNGEE. CDR3 in amino acids: CASSVSDRGGGEQYF. CDR3 DNA sequence: TGTGCCAGCAGCGTCTCGGACAGGGGTGGGGGCGAGCAGTACTTC.

The chain has TRBV6-2 or TRBV6-3 and TRBJ2-1; 8 nucleotides match TRBD1. The CDR3 sequence is 16 residues long. Germline values: CDR1 MNHEY, CDR2 SVGEGT. J was trimmed by 0 bases and V by 5 bases; bases with no gene match: 6. CDR3: CASSDRTGSSYNEQFF. Written as DNA, the CDR3 is TGTGCCAGCAGTGACCGGACAGGGAGCTCCTACAATGAGCAGTTCTTC.

This clonotype was recorded once. The V and J genes are TRBV5-1 and TRBJ2-7; D not certain. Trimming cost V 4 bases and J 6 bases, with 14 bases left between them. The CDR3 runs to 13 residues. Germline V gene data show CDR1 as SGHRS and CDR2 as YFSETQ. CDR3 bases: TGCGCCAGCAGCGCCGCAGAAGATGGCGAGCAGTACTTC. Encoded protein: CASSAAEDGEQYF.

The chain links TRBV6-1 to TRBJ2-1, with 16 bases that match TRBD2. This CDR3 comprises 17 residues. Germline V gene lookup returns CDR1 MNHNS and CDR2 SASEGT. J was trimmed by 7 bases and V by 8 bases; bases with no gene match: 11. CDR3 amino acids: CASGTSGRAVFSNEQFF. CDR3 sequence (DNA): TGTGCCAGCGGGACTAGCGGGAGGGCCGTATTTAGTAATGAGCAGTTCTTC.

The J gene is TRBJ2-3, the V gene TRBV11-2; TRBD2 matches 9 bases. The V segment lost 5 bases and the J segment 2 bases; nucleotides outside the gene matches: 8. The V gene's germline CDR1 is SGHAT and CDR2 FQNNGV. This CDR3 has 16 amino acids. The CDR3 sequence: CASSNEQRGVTDTQYF. The CDR3 DNA sequence: TGTGCCAGCAGCAACGAGCAGCGGGGGGTCACAGATACGCAGTATTTT.

The chain combines TRBV5-6 with TRBJ2-7; 13 bases fit TRBD2. This CDR3 comprises 17 residues. Looked up from germline, CDR1 is SGHDT and CDR2 is YYEEEE. V was pared by 4 bases and J by 2 bases, with 9 bases of the junction left unmatched. In nucleotides, the CDR3 is TGTGCCAGCAGCATGGGACTAGCGGGACCGCCGACCTACGAGCAGTACTTC. This gives the protein CASSMGLAGPPTYEQYF.

The rearrangement joins TRBV12-3 or TRBV12-4 to TRBJ2-3; TRBD2 aligns across 9 bases. This CDR3 region has 16 residues. With V trimmed by 6 bases and J by 0 bases, 7 bases remained unmatched. CDR3 DNA sequence: TGTGCCAGCAGAGATCCGCTAGCGGGGAGCACAGATACGCAGTATTTT. Translated: CASRDPLAGSTDTQYF.